A single sample gave rise to the 22 T cell receptor beta chains below, sequenced in a study of blood T cells in healthy people across ages. A second PCR of 7 to 11 cycles used a sample-barcoded 5' primer and a J-beta primer mix. Each CDR3 protein gets one entry after TCRdb re-called the 5' RACE reads with MiXCR. The table includes roughly 2 million distinct CDR3 sequences, roughly 49% detected once. Source material: blood. These receptor sequences come from a woman between 40 and 50 years old in good health.

J is TRBJ2-5 and V is TRBV29-1, with 7 nucleotides matching TRBD1. The DNA end lines up better with TRBJ2-7; the J call may be wrong. CDR1 is SQVTM and CDR2 is ANQGSEA in the germline V gene. This CDR3 contains 12 residues. The CDR3 protein is CSAATGSYEQYF. In DNA form, the CDR3 reads TGCAGCGCCGCGACAGGGTCCTACGAGCAGTACTTC.

This clonotype was seen only a few times. The chain employs TRBV28 and TRBJ2-1; a possible D gene is TRBD1 (6 bases). Trimming shortened V by 4 bases and J by 5 bases, and 18 bases separated the two germline ends. This CDR3 comprises 16 residues. In germline, CDR1 is MDHEN, CDR2 SYDVKM. The CDR3 sequence is CASSYHGGGQDNEQFF. Written as DNA, the CDR3 is TGTGCCAGCAGTTACCACGGTGGGGGCCAAGACAATGAGCAGTTCTTC.

The chain couples TRBV6-1 to TRBJ2-5, with 8 bases that match TRBD2. The CDR3 contains 15 residues. Germline V CDR1 and CDR2: MNHNS, SASEGT. With V trimmed by 6 bases and J by 5 bases, 11 bases remained unmatched. The CDR3 is CASSPLTSAGETQYF. The CDR3 region has the DNA TGTGCCAGCAGCCCCTTGACTAGCGCTGGGGAGACCCAGTACTTC.

The chain combines TRBV5-6 with TRBJ2-7, with D perhaps TRBD1 (6 bases). The V gene lost 5 bases and the J gene lost 7 bases, with 19 bases spanning the gap. The CDR3 consists of 14 residues. CDR1 is SGHDT and CDR2 is YYEEEE in the germline V gene. CDR3 sequence (DNA): TGTGCCAGCAGTTTCATATCTCGGGACAATGAGCAGTACTTC. This translates into CASSFISRDNEQYF.

This clonotype came up a few times. CDR3 nucleotides: TGCAGTGCTAGATCCGGGCTGATTAATTCACCCCTCCACTTT. This codes for CSARSGLINSPLHF. The V and J genes are TRBV20-1 and TRBJ1-6; D uncertain. CDR1 is DFQATT and CDR2 is SNEGSKA in the germline V gene (reference sequence). V gave up 2 bases and J gave up 6 bases, with 11 bases separating them. This CDR3 has 14 amino acids.

This clonotype was detected only a few times. The gene calls are TRBV16 and TRBJ2-7; TRBD1 matches at 7 bases. Germline CDR1 reads KGHSY; CDR2 reads FQNENV. Losses at the gene ends were 2 bases for V and 4 bases for J; bases not matched to a gene: 11. The CDR3 loop spans 16 amino acids. The CDR3 reads CASSQPGTDPTYEQYF. DNA for the CDR3: TGTGCCAGCAGCCAACCAGGGACAGACCCAACGTACGAGCAGTACTTC.

Turning to this clonotype: A clone one base away is much larger, so this may be a read error. The chain recombines TRBV3-1 with TRBJ2-1; tentatively, D is TRBD1 (5 bases). The germline V and J ends were trimmed by 3 bases and 4 bases, with 7 bases remaining between them. Germline V gives CDR1 LGHDT, CDR2 YNNKEL (reference sequence). CDR3 length: 13 amino acids. CDR3 DNA: TGTGCCAGCAGCCACAGGGATTACAATGAGCAGTTCTTC. It yields the protein CASSHRDYNEQFF.

The chain has TRBV6-2 or TRBV6-3 and TRBJ2-3; weak D call: TRBD2 (5 bases). Looked up from germline, CDR1 is MNHEY and CDR2 is SVGEGT. The CDR3 extends over 15 amino acids. Trimming cost V 5 bases and J 8 bases, with 20 bases left between them. This CDR3 reads CASSPLAIVLGTQYF. In nucleotides, the CDR3 is TGTGCCAGCAGTCCCCTAGCCATCGTTCTGGGTACGCAGTATTTT.

The chain combines TRBV20-1 with TRBJ1-6; a weak D match, TRBD1 (5 bases). The germline gives CDR1 DFQATT, CDR2 SNEGSKA (reference sequence). The CDR3 has 15 residues. The CDR3 DNA sequence: TGCAGCCGAACCCAGCGGCAGGGCTATAATTCACCCCTCCACTTT. It encodes CSRTQRQGYNSPLHF.

This clonotype came up a few times. V usage is TRBV5-1 and J usage is TRBJ2-1; a weak D match, TRBD1 (5 bases). This CDR3 contains 15 residues. The germline gives CDR1 SGHRS, CDR2 YFSETQ. V lost 4 bases and J lost 2, with 13 bases in between. The chain's CDR3 is CASSPGDRTYNEQFF. The CDR3 coding sequence is TGCGCCAGCAGCCCAGGCGACAGAACCTACAATGAGCAGTTCTTC.

The rearrangement links TRBV2 to TRBJ1-5, with D perhaps matching TRBD1 (5 bases). The germline V gene has CDR1 SNHLY and CDR2 FYNNEI. The V end was cut by 3 bases, the J end by 6 bases, with 12 bases between. The CDR3 contains 14 residues. CDR3 coding DNA: TGTGCCAGCAGTGATGGCCAGGGCGCTCAGCCCCAGCATTTT. This translates into CASSDGQGAQPQHF. The variable domain in full, with the rest retrieved from reference TRBV2 and TRBJ1-5, is EPEVTQTPSHQVTQMGQEVILRCVPISNHLYFYWYRQILGQKVEFLVSFYNNEISEKSEIFDDQFSVERPDGSNFTLKIRSTKLEDSAMYFCASSDGQGAQPQHFGDGTRLSIL.

This clonotype has just a few counts. The rearrangement joins TRBV5-1 to TRBJ2-1; D possibly corresponds to TRBD1 (6 bases). The germline V gene has CDR1 SGHRS and CDR2 YFSETQ. CDR3 length: 11 residues. The V gene lost 8 bases and the J gene lost 10 bases, with 13 bases spanning the gap. The CDR3 nucleotides read TGCGCCAGTAAGACAGGTTTGGAGCAGTTCTTC. Its protein product is CASKTGLEQFF.

A single count supports this clonotype. The rearrangement joins TRBV27 to TRBJ1-1; D uncertain. V was clipped by 5 bases and J by 3 bases, with 13 bases between them. The germline V gene has CDR1 MNHEY and CDR2 SMNVEV (reference sequence). The CDR3 is 14 residues long. The CDR3 here is CASSPAGKDTEAFF. The CDR3 bases are TGTGCCAGCAGTCCCGCGGGGAAGGACACTGAAGCTTTCTTT.

This chain links TRBV4-2 with TRBJ2-6, with a weak D call TRBD1 (5 bases). V was clipped by 0 bases and J by 2 bases, with 8 bases between them. This CDR3 spans 16 amino acids. Germline V lookup: CDR1 LGHNA, CDR2 YNFKEQ. DNA for the CDR3: TGTGCCAGCAGCCAAGAAGCGACAGCTGGGGCCAACGTCCTGACTTTC. This sequence encodes CASSQEATAGANVLTF.

The V call is TRBV7-2, the J call TRBJ1-4, with 8 bases aligning to TRBD1. Germline trimming cut 1 base from V and 5 bases from J; bases unmatched to any gene: 6. This CDR3 comprises 16 residues. Looked up from germline, CDR1 is SGHTA and CDR2 is FQGNSA. The CDR3 DNA follows: TGTGCCAGCAGCTTAGGGACAGGGAGGGGGAATGAAAAACTGTTTTTT. As protein: CASSLGTGRGNEKLFF.

The genes are TRBV7-9 and TRBJ1-1, with D possibly matching TRBD1 (5 bases). V lost 3 bases to trimming and J lost 1 base, with 15 bases between them. CDR1 is SEHNR, CDR2 FQNEAQ, per germline (reference sequence). CDR3 length: 16 residues. CDR3 residues: CASSFVAGEPNTEAFF. CDR3 nucleotide sequence: TGTGCCAGCAGCTTTGTCGCGGGGGAGCCGAACACTGAAGCTTTCTTT.

This clonotype was detected only a few times. This chain links TRBV10-3 with TRBJ2-5; D not certain. Germline V lookup: CDR1 ENHRY, CDR2 SYGVKD. Trimming pared 2 bases from V and 2 bases from J, leaving 9 bases between. The CDR3 covers 14 residues. The CDR3 loop is CAISERWGQETQYF. Written as DNA, the CDR3 is TGTGCCATCAGTGAGAGGTGGGGACAAGAGACCCAGTACTTC.

The chain employs TRBV12-3 or TRBV12-4 and TRBJ2-1, with 7 bases identical to TRBD1. V was pared by 4 bases and J by 11 bases, with 5 bases of the junction left unmatched. This CDR3 has 12 residues. CDR3 sequence reads: CASSSTGPKQFF. In nucleotides, the CDR3 is TGTGCCAGCAGTTCGACAGGGCCTAAGCAGTTCTTC.

A few counts support this clonotype. The chain uses TRBV5-1 and TRBJ2-3, with TRBD2 as a possible D gene (6 bases). The germline V and J ends were trimmed by 4 bases and 3 bases, with 15 bases remaining between them. The CDR3 has 15 residues. Germline CDR1 reads SGHRS; CDR2 reads YFSETQ. The CDR3 DNA follows: TGCGCCAGCAGCCCCGGGACTTCCGTGACAGATACGCAGTATTTT. Translation gives CASSPGTSVTDTQYF. The whole variable domain, remainder taken from reference TRBV5-1 and TRBJ2-3, is KAGVTQTPRYLIKTRGQQVTLSCSPISGHRSVSWYQQTPGQGLQFLFEYFSETQRNKGNFPGRFSGRQFSNSRSEMNVSTLELGDSALYLCASSPGTSVTDTQYFGPGTRLTVL.

The chain has TRBV7-2 and TRBJ2-2, with TRBD1 matching over 8 bases. V lost 6 bases and J lost 0; bases outside the gene matches: 6. Germline-derived CDR1 and CDR2 are SGHTA and FQGNSA. The CDR3 has 16 amino acids. The CDR3, as DNA: TGTGCCAGCAGAGTCCGGACAGGGACGAACACCGGGGAGCTGTTTTTT. This codes for CASRVRTGTNTGELFF.

V is TRBV3-1 and J is TRBJ2-7; 8 bases line up with TRBD1. Trimming took 3 bases from V and 1 from J; bases not matched to a gene: 8. The CDR3 runs to 16 residues. Germline V lookup: CDR1 LGHDT, CDR2 YNNKEL (reference sequence). The CDR3 DNA reads TGTGCCAGCAGCCAGCGCCGGGACAGGCTGTCCTACGAGCAGTACTTC. This encodes CASSQRRDRLSYEQYF.

This rearrangement joins TRBV28 to TRBJ2-7; 9 positions agree with TRBD1. The junction had 15 bases not matched to a gene; V was cut back by 8 bases and J by 4 bases. The V gene's germline CDR1 is MDHEN and CDR2 SYDVKM. The CDR3 loop spans 16 amino acids. The chain's CDR3 is CASGRAGTGMEYEQYF. For the CDR3, the DNA is TGTGCCAGCGGCCGTGCCGGGACAGGGATGGAATACGAGCAGTACTTC.